A single T cell receptor (beta chain) is shown here with its context. Germline lookup yields CDR1 SGHAT and CDR2 FQNNGV. The CDR3 contains 11 residues. Trimming cost V 3 bases and J 11 bases, with 9 bases left between them. Each sample came from a Caucasian adult donor living in Nashville, Tennessee. The assay was immunoSEQ multiplex PCR, and TCRdb's table has in-frame clones only and misses some. The sample consists of just over 2,000,000 clones, 85% to 95% of them appearing once. This entry belongs to a study of shared clonotypes between healthy human individuals. Sequencing used naive CD4+ T cells sorted from blood. Noted subset: CD45RA+ positively selected. The chain uses TRBV11-2 and TRBJ2-3; no clear D. The TCR comes from a man aged 18 to 30 in good health. The CDR3 sequence: CASSFLLEQYF. The CDR3, as DNA: TGTGCCAGCAGCTTCCTCCTCGAGCAGTATTTT.